The clone carrying this T cell receptor (beta chain) counts as large. The sample originates from a study of tumor-infiltrating lymphocytes in oesophageal squamous cell carcinoma. In TCRdb, the PCR reads were re-called with MiXCR into one record per CDR3 protein. Of roughly 15,000 distinct CDR3 sequences in the sample, roughly half are singletons; the top ten hold around 15%. V lost 3 bases and J 0 bases, leaving 12 bases between the germline ends. The CDR3 contains 16 residues. Germline V gene sequence: CDR1 SEHNR, CDR2 FQNEAQ (reference sequence). Specimen: blood. The receptor was isolated from a male donor with esophageal squamous cell carcinoma. The chain has TRBV7-9 and TRBJ2-1, with D unresolved. The CDR3, as DNA: TGTGCCAGCAGCTTTATCGGCGTCAGCTCCTACAATGAGCAGTTCTTC. This gives the protein CASSFIGVSSYNEQFF.